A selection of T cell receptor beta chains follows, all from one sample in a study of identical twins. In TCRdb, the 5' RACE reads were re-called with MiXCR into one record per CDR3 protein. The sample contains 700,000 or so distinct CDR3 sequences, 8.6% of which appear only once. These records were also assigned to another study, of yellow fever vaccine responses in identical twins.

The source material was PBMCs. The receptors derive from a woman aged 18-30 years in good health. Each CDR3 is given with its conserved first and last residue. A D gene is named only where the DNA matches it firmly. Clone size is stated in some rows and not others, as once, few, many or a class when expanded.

CDR3 protein: CASSFWDQPGDEQFF
CDR3 DNA: TGTGCCAGCAGTTTTTGGGACCAGCCGGGTGATGAGCAGTTCTTC
V gene: TRBV6-2/TRBV6-3
J gene: TRBJ2-1
clone size: -
D gene: -

CDR3 protein: CASSSGGRVNTGELFF
CDR3 DNA: TGTGCCAGCAGCTCCGGGGGGCGGGTGAACACCGGGGAGCTGTTTTTT
V gene: TRBV11-2
J gene: TRBJ2-2
clone size: -
D gene: -

CDR3 protein: CASSLSGRNEQYF
CDR3 DNA: TGTGCCAGCAGTTTATCAGGGAGGAACGAGCAGTACTTC
V gene: TRBV12-3/TRBV12-4
J gene: TRBJ2-7
clone size: many
D gene: -

CDR3 protein: CASSLVQETQYF
CDR3 DNA: TGTGCCAGCAGCTTGGTCCAAGAGACCCAGTACTTC
V gene: TRBV7-9
J gene: TRBJ2-5
clone size: many
D gene: -

CDR3 protein: CASSPGLLTYEQYF
CDR3 DNA: TGTGCCAGCAGCCCTGGACTCCTAACCTACGAGCAGTACTTC
V gene: TRBV5-8
J gene: TRBJ2-7
clone size: -
D gene: -

CDR3 protein: CASSPKEGPLTYEQYF
CDR3 DNA: TGTGCCAGCAGCCCCAAGGAGGGGCCACTAACCTACGAGCAGTACTTC
V gene: TRBV3-1
J gene: TRBJ2-7
clone size: -
D gene: -

CDR3 protein: CASSLAWTGTVNPETQYF
CDR3 DNA: TGCGCCAGCAGCTTGGCTTGGACGGGGACAGTAAACCCGGAGACCCAGTACTTC
V gene: TRBV5-1
J gene: TRBJ2-5
clone size: -
D gene: TRBD1

CDR3 protein: CASSRRSGTSGGAGGEQFF
CDR3 DNA: TGTGCCAGCAGCCGAAGATCAGGGACTAGCGGGGGAGCCGGTGGGGAGCAGTTCTTC
V gene: TRBV3-1
J gene: TRBJ2-1
clone size: -
D gene: TRBD2

CDR3 protein: CASSTGQGLAPNLKNIQYF
CDR3 DNA: TGTGCCAGCAGCACCGGACAGGGGCTCGCCCCTAATCTTAAAAACATTCAGTACTTC
V gene: TRBV5-6
J gene: TRBJ2-4
clone size: few
D gene: TRBD1

CDR3 protein: CASSPGGTRSYEQYF
CDR3 DNA: TGTGCCAGCAGCCCAGGGGGGACAAGGTCCTACGAGCAGTACTTC
V gene: TRBV5-4
J gene: TRBJ2-7
clone size: many
D gene: -

CDR3 protein: CASSPRPGRTNEKLFF
CDR3 DNA: TGTGCCAGCAGTCCACGACCGGGCCGGACTAATGAAAAACTGTTTTTT
V gene: TRBV28
J gene: TRBJ1-4
clone size: -
D gene: -

CDR3 protein: CASSLRATNEKLFF
CDR3 DNA: TGTGCCAGCAGTTTACGCGCAACTAATGAAAAACTGTTTTTT
V gene: TRBV28
J gene: TRBJ1-4
clone size: many
D gene: -

CDR3 protein: CASSLLAGAGELFF
CDR3 DNA: TGTGCCAGCAGTTTACTAGCGGGAGCCGGGGAGCTGTTTTTT
V gene: TRBV28
J gene: TRBJ2-2
clone size: few
D gene: TRBD2

CDR3 protein: CASSLYGAASYNEQFF
CDR3 DNA: TGTGCCAGCAGCTTATATGGGGCAGCTTCCTACAATGAGCAGTTCTTC
V gene: TRBV11-3
J gene: TRBJ2-1
clone size: -
D gene: -

CDR3 protein: CACKNRGGRKETQYF
CDR3 DNA: TGTGCCTGTAAAAATAGGGGAGGTCGAAAAGAGACCCAGTACTTC
V gene: TRBV6-2/TRBV6-3
J gene: TRBJ2-5
clone size: few
D gene: -

CDR3 protein: CASSLWGDAGRGTYEQYF
CDR3 DNA: TGTGCCAGCAGTTTATGGGGGGACGCGGGACGGGGAACCTACGAGCAGTACTTC
V gene: TRBV28
J gene: TRBJ2-7
clone size: -
D gene: -

CDR3 protein: CASSSGAGYNQPQHF
CDR3 DNA: TGTGCCAGTAGTAGTGGGGCAGGGTATAATCAGCCCCAGCATTTT
V gene: TRBV19
J gene: TRBJ1-5
clone size: -
D gene: -

CDR3 protein: CASSQGILGAAPADTQYF
CDR3 DNA: TGTGCCAGCAGTCAAGGGATACTAGGAGCTGCTCCGGCAGATACGCAGTATTTT
V gene: TRBV4-2
J gene: TRBJ2-3
clone size: few
D gene: -

CDR3 protein: CASSRGEGADTQYF
CDR3 DNA: TGTGCCAGCAGTAGGGGGGAGGGTGCCGATACGCAGTATTTT
V gene: TRBV6-2/TRBV6-3
J gene: TRBJ2-3
clone size: many
D gene: -

CDR3 protein: CASSLGLAGAAGELFF
CDR3 DNA: TGTGCCAGCAGCCTAGGACTAGCGGGGGCCGCCGGGGAGCTGTTTTTT
V gene: TRBV7-8
J gene: TRBJ2-2
clone size: few
D gene: TRBD2

CDR3 protein: CSATGLAGTGTDTQYF
CDR3 DNA: TGCAGTGCCACGGGACTAGCGGGGACAGGAACAGATACGCAGTATTTT
V gene: TRBV20-1
J gene: TRBJ2-3
clone size: -
D gene: TRBD2

CDR3 protein: CASSLNGRGLEETQYF
CDR3 DNA: TGTGCCAGCAGCCTTAATGGCAGGGGGCTAGAAGAGACCCAGTACTTC
V gene: TRBV7-3
J gene: TRBJ2-5
clone size: few
D gene: TRBD1

CDR3 protein: CASSQTAGAKNIQYF
CDR3 DNA: TGCGCCAGCAGCCAGACAGCGGGAGCCAAAAACATTCAGTACTTC
V gene: TRBV4-1
J gene: TRBJ2-4
clone size: many
D gene: -

CDR3 protein: CASSVMSSYNSPLHF
CDR3 DNA: TGTGCCAGCAGCGTGATGAGCTCCTATAATTCACCCCTCCACTTT
V gene: TRBV12-3/TRBV12-4
J gene: TRBJ1-6
clone size: few
D gene: -

CDR3 protein: CASSLVGTGGNGQPQHF
CDR3 DNA: TGTGCCAGCAGCTTAGTGGGGACAGGGGGCAACGGTCAGCCCCAGCATTTT
V gene: TRBV7-2
J gene: TRBJ1-5
clone size: few
D gene: TRBD1

CDR3 protein: CASSPRTQIGEQYF
CDR3 DNA: TGTGCCAGCAGCCCCCGGACCCAAATAGGCGAGCAGTACTTC
V gene: TRBV5-6
J gene: TRBJ2-7
clone size: few
D gene: -

CDR3 protein: CASGGGLDQPQHF
CDR3 DNA: TGTGCCAGCGGGGGGGGTCTAGATCAGCCCCAGCATTTT
V gene: TRBV27
J gene: TRBJ1-5
clone size: many
D gene: -

CDR3 protein: CASTRTGHTGELFF
CDR3 DNA: TGTGCCAGCACCAGAACAGGGCACACCGGGGAGCTGTTTTTT
V gene: TRBV27
J gene: TRBJ2-2
clone size: few
D gene: -

CDR3 protein: CASIGETQYF
CDR3 DNA: TGTGCCAGCATAGGAGAGACCCAGTACTTC
V gene: TRBV7-8
J gene: TRBJ2-5
clone size: many
D gene: -

CDR3 protein: CSAGDRHGEQYF
CDR3 DNA: TGCAGCGCTGGGGACAGGCATGGCGAGCAGTACTTC
V gene: TRBV29-1
J gene: TRBJ2-7
clone size: -
D gene: TRBD1

CDR3 protein: CASAERGLAKNIQYF
CDR3 DNA: TGTGCCAGCGCAGAGCGGGGACTAGCCAAAAACATTCAGTACTTC
V gene: TRBV6-1
J gene: TRBJ2-4
clone size: many
D gene: TRBD2

CDR3 protein: CASNPETSGGLSTDTQYF
CDR3 DNA: TGTGCCAGCAACCCCGAAACTAGCGGGGGCCTGAGCACAGATACGCAGTATTTT
V gene: TRBV7-3
J gene: TRBJ2-3
clone size: -
D gene: TRBD2

CDR3 protein: CSARGQGETQYF
CDR3 DNA: TGCAGTGCTAGAGGGCAAGGAGAGACCCAGTACTTC
V gene: TRBV20-1
J gene: TRBJ2-5
clone size: -
D gene: -

CDR3 protein: CASSEGYFEQYF
CDR3 DNA: TGTGCCAGCAGTGAAGGCTACTTCGAGCAGTACTTC
V gene: TRBV6-1
J gene: TRBJ2-7
clone size: many
D gene: -

CDR3 protein: CASSSSSGPQHF
CDR3 DNA: TGTGCCAGCAGCTCCTCCAGCGGGCCCCAGCATTTT
V gene: TRBV3-1
J gene: TRBJ1-5
clone size: few
D gene: -

CDR3 protein: CASSLPGGYEQYF
CDR3 DNA: TGTGCCAGCAGCTTACCAGGGGGCTACGAGCAGTACTTC
V gene: TRBV7-9
J gene: TRBJ2-7
clone size: few
D gene: TRBD1

CDR3 protein: CASSLSQGVTKNIQYF
CDR3 DNA: TGTGCCAGCAGTTTAAGTCAGGGGGTGACCAAAAACATTCAGTACTTC
V gene: TRBV12-3/TRBV12-4
J gene: TRBJ2-4
clone size: -
D gene: TRBD1

CDR3 protein: CAIRAVGGLEQYF
CDR3 DNA: TGTGCCATCCGAGCCGTTGGAGGGCTCGAGCAGTACTTC
V gene: TRBV6-1
J gene: TRBJ2-7
clone size: -
D gene: -

CDR3 protein: CASNLDRGKNSPLHF
CDR3 DNA: TGTGCCAGCAACCTGGACAGGGGGAAAAATTCACCCCTCCACTTT
V gene: TRBV6-1
J gene: TRBJ1-6
clone size: few
D gene: TRBD1

CDR3 protein: CASSLTGTMYQETQYF
CDR3 DNA: TGTGCCAGCAGCTTAACCGGGACAATGTACCAAGAGACCCAGTACTTC
V gene: TRBV7-9
J gene: TRBJ2-5
clone size: -
D gene: -

CDR3 protein: CASSDPTSGPEQFF
CDR3 DNA: TGCGCCAGCAGTGACCCGACTAGCGGCCCTGAGCAGTTCTTC
V gene: TRBV10-2
J gene: TRBJ2-1
clone size: -
D gene: TRBD2

CDR3 protein: CSARDLLAETSYNEQFF
CDR3 DNA: TGCAGTGCTAGAGATTTACTAGCGGAGACCTCCTACAATGAGCAGTTCTTC
V gene: TRBV20-1
J gene: TRBJ2-1
clone size: few
D gene: TRBD2

CDR3 protein: CAWRTAGGANVLTF
CDR3 DNA: TGTGCCTGGAGAACGGCTGGAGGGGCCAACGTCCTGACTTTC
V gene: TRBV30
J gene: TRBJ2-6
clone size: few
D gene: -

CDR3 protein: CARGAGDLKGPDTQYF
CDR3 DNA: TGCGCCAGAGGAGCGGGAGATTTAAAGGGTCCAGATACGCAGTATTTT
V gene: TRBV10-2
J gene: TRBJ2-3
clone size: many
D gene: TRBD2

CDR3 protein: CASSIGGGSYEQYF
CDR3 DNA: TGTGCCAGCAGTATCGGCGGGGGGTCCTACGAGCAGTACTTC
V gene: TRBV6-5
J gene: TRBJ2-7
clone size: many
D gene: TRBD2

CDR3 protein: CASRPSRQGYYEQYF
CDR3 DNA: TGCGCCAGCAGGCCATCCCGACAGGGCTACTACGAGCAGTACTTC
V gene: TRBV4-3
J gene: TRBJ2-7
clone size: -
D gene: TRBD1

CDR3 protein: CASGSGNPTNEKLFF
CDR3 DNA: TGTGCCAGCGGTTCAGGGAATCCAACTAATGAAAAACTGTTTTTT
V gene: TRBV6-5
J gene: TRBJ1-4
clone size: -
D gene: -

CDR3 protein: CASSFKSGSNQPQHF
CDR3 DNA: TGTGCCAGCAGCTTTAAATCGGGTAGCAATCAGCCCCAGCATTTT
V gene: TRBV7-2
J gene: TRBJ1-5
clone size: many
D gene: -

CDR3 protein: CASSARQYTGELFF
CDR3 DNA: TGTGCCAGCAGCGCCCGACAGTACACCGGGGAGCTGTTTTTT
V gene: TRBV5-8
J gene: TRBJ2-2
clone size: few
D gene: -

CDR3 protein: CSAPNRNTYNEQFF
CDR3 DNA: TGCAGTGCTCCGAACAGGAATACCTACAATGAGCAGTTCTTC
V gene: TRBV20-1
J gene: TRBJ2-1
clone size: few
D gene: -

CDR3 protein: CASSPLGAPPNTEAFF
CDR3 DNA: TGTGCCAGCAGTCCCCTCGGGGCCCCCCCGAACACTGAAGCTTTCTTT
V gene: TRBV28
J gene: TRBJ1-1
clone size: few
D gene: -

CDR3 protein: CASSLAGANSYEQYF
CDR3 DNA: TGTGCCAGCAGCCTAGCAGGGGCCAACTCCTACGAGCAGTACTTC
V gene: TRBV7-9
J gene: TRBJ2-7
clone size: few
D gene: -